The sequence of this T cell receptor beta chain was determined in a study of cytomegalovirus exposure and HLA in healthy donors. Primers for the PCR totalled 60 Vbeta and 13 Jbeta. Sequencing was performed with immunoSEQ multiplex PCR; in TCRdb, only in-frame clones are kept and a portion is missing. The table includes over 120,000 clones, approximately 80% detected once. The germline V gene encodes CDR1 SGHRS and CDR2 YFSETQ. This CDR3 region has 14 residues. Trimming stripped 0 bases from V and 9 bases from J, with 15 bases between. On this clone: Antigen specificity is unknown.

Broader study findings: Researchers had no immune exposure information except CMV serostatus available. Later analysis showed TCR association rates varying by HLA locus, highest for DRB1 and lowest for HLA-C. Data from an earlier analysis indicated that most TCR beta V segments were productive either about 90% or about 30% of the time.

The chain joins TRBV5-1 to TRBJ1-2; D perhaps matches TRBD1 (5 bases). The sequence derives from a man aged 50-59 years in good health and CMV-seronegative. Material: PBMCs. CDR3 in DNA: TGCGCCAGCAGCTTGGTTGGGGATTGGGGCCGCTACACCTTC. Protein sequence: CASSLVGDWGRYTF.